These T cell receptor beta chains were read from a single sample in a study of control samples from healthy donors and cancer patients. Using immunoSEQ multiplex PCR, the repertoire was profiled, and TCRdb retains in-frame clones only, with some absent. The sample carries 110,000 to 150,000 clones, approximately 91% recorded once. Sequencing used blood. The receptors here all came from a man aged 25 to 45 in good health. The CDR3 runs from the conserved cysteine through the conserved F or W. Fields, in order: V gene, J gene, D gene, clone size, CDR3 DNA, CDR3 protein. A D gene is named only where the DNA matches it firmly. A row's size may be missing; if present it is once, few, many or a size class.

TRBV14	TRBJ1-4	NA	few	TGTGCCAGCAGCCGGAGCCATAATGAAAAACTGTTTTTT	CASSRSHNEKLFF
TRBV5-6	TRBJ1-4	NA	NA	TGTGCCAGCAGCTTGGATGCTACTAATGAAAAACTGTTTTTT	CASSLDATNEKLFF
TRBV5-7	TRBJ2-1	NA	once	TGTGCCCCTCCCGGGAGCGAGCAGTTCTTC	CAPPGSEQFF
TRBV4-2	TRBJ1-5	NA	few	TGTGCCAGCAGCCATGTCCAGGGAGGGAATCAGCCCCAGCATTTT	CASSHVQGGNQPQHF
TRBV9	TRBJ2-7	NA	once	TGTGCCAGCAGCGCGACCTTTACGAGGGGGTCGACCTACGAGCAGTACTTC	CASSATFTRGSTYEQYF
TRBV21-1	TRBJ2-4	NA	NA	TGTGCCAGCAGCAAAATGTCCGAGGCCAAAAACATTCAGTACTTC	CASSKMSEAKNIQYF
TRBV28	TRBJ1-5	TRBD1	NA	TGTGCCAGCCGGACAGGGGAGCGGCCCCAGCATTTT	CASRTGERPQHF
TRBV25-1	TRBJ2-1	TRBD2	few	TGTGCCAGCAGTGACGGCGGGAGCAGTGATGAGCAGTTCTTC	CASSDGGSSDEQFF
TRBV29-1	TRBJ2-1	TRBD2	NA	TGCAGCGTTGAAGATGGGACTAGCGAGTACAATGAGCAGTTCTTC	CSVEDGTSEYNEQFF
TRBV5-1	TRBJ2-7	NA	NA	TGCGCCAGCAGCTTGTCGCCAGGGGTCTCCTACGAGCAGTACTTC	CASSLSPGVSYEQYF
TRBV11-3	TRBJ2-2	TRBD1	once	TGTGCCAGCAGCTCAGGGACAGGGGCCGGGGAGCTGTTTTTT	CASSSGTGAGELFF
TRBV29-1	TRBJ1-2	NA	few	TGCAGCGTTGAACGGGTGGGCAGGAACTATGGCTACACCTTC	CSVERVGRNYGYTF
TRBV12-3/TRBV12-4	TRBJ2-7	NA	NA	TGTGCCAGCAGTCACTCATCCCGGCGGGAGCAGTACTTC	CASSHSSRREQYF
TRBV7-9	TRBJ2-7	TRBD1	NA	TGTGCCAGCAGCCTCATACAGGGGCGCGAGCAGTACTTC	CASSLIQGREQYF
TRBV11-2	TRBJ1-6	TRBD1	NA	TGTGCCAGCAGCTTAGATGGGACAGGGTATTCACCCCTCCACTTT	CASSLDGTGYSPLHF
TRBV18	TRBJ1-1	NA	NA	TGTGCCAGCTCACCCCCCGGCAGGGGTGAAGCTTTCTTT	CASSPPGRGEAFF
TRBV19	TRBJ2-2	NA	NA	TGTGCCAGTATTGGTCAGGGCGGAGGCGGGGAGCTGTTTTTT	CASIGQGGGGELFF
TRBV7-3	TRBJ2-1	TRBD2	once	TGTGCCAGCAGCTTAGCGGGAGGACGTCCACATGAGCAGTTCTTC	CASSLAGGRPHEQFF
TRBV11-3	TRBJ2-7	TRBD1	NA	TGTGCCAGCAGTCAGACAGGGGGCTCGTTCTACGAGCAGTACTTC	CASSQTGGSFYEQYF
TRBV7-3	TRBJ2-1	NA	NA	TGTGCCAGCAGCTTAACCGGGCGCACGTCCAATGAGCAGTTCTTC	CASSLTGRTSNEQFF
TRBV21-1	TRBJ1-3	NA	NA	TGTGCCAGCAGCAAAGTCGAAGGAAACACCATATATTTT	CASSKVEGNTIYF
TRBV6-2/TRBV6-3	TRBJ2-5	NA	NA	TGTGCCAGCAGTAGAAATAGTAGGGAGACCCAGTACTTC	CASSRNSRETQYF
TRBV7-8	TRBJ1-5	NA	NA	TGTGCCAGCAGCACCCTCGCGGCCCAGCCCCAGCATTTT	CASSTLAAQPQHF
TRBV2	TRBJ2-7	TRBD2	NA	TGTGCCAGCAGTCCGGGACTAGCGGGAGGGGTCGAGCAGTACTTC	CASSPGLAGGVEQYF
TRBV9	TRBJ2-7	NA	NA	TGTGCCAGCAGCCCCCTAGACAGGACCTACGAGCAGTACTTC	CASSPLDRTYEQYF
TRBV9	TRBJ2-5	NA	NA	TGTGCCAGCAGCGTAACGGGACAAATGGAGGAGACCCAGTACTTC	CASSVTGQMEETQYF
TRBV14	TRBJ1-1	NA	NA	TGTGCCAGCAGCCAAGGGGGTACTGAAGCTTTCTTT	CASSQGGTEAFF
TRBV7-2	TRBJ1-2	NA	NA	TGTGCCAGCAGCTTAGATGGCAGTACTAACTATGGCTACACCTTC	CASSLDGSTNYGYTF
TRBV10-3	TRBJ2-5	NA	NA	TGTGCCACCGGACGGGAACAAGAGACCCAGTACTTC	CATGREQETQYF
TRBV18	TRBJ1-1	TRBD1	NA	TGTGCCAGCTCACCGGGACAGGGGGCTGGTAACACTGAAGCTTTCTTT	CASSPGQGAGNTEAFF
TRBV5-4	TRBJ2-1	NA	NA	TGTGCCAGCAGCTTGTGGTCGGGCGACAATGAGCAGTTCTTC	CASSLWSGDNEQFF
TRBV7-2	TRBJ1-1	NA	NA	TGTGCCAGCAGCTTAGTGTGGGGCACTGAAGCTTTCTTT	CASSLVWGTEAFF
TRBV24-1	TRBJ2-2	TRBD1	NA	TGTGCCACCAGTGATTTCGCCGGGACAGGGAGAAACACCGGGGAGCTGTTTTTT	CATSDFAGTGRNTGELFF
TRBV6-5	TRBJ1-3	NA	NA	TGTGCCAGCAGTTACTCCCAGGGGAGTGGAAACACCATATATTTT	CASSYSQGSGNTIYF
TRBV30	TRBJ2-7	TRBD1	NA	TGTGCCTGCCTTGGACAGGGCGAGCAGTACTTC	CACLGQGEQYF
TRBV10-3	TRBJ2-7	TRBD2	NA	TGTGCCATCATGGATAGCGGGAGGGCCGCCCCCTACGAGCAGTACTTC	CAIMDSGRAAPYEQYF
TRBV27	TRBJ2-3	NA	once	TGTGCCAGCAGCCTAGAGGGGGATACGCAGTATTTT	CASSLEGDTQYF
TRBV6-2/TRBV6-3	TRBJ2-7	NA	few	TGTGCCAGCAGTTCGAACTACGAGCAGTACTTC	CASSSNYEQYF
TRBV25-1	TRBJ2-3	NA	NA	TGTGCCAGCAGTATATGGGCTTTGAGCACAGATACGCAGTATTTT	CASSIWALSTDTQYF
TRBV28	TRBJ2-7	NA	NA	TGTGCCAGCAGTTCTGCCCGTTACGAGCAGTACTTC	CASSSARYEQYF
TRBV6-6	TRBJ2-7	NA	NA	TGTGCCAGCAGCCAGGACGGGTTCTACGAGCAGTACTTC	CASSQDGFYEQYF
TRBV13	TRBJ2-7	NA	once	TGTGCCAGCAGCTCAATACAGGGCTACGAGCAGTACTTC	CASSSIQGYEQYF
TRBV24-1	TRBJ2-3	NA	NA	TGTGCCACCAGTGACCAGGTCCTCGGGGGCCAAGGGTATACGCAGTATTTT	CATSDQVLGGQGYTQYF
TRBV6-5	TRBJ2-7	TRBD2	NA	TGTGCCAGCAATCCACTAGCGGGGGGGCCCTACGAGCAGTACTTC	CASNPLAGGPYEQYF
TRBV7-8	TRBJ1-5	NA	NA	TGTGCCAGCAGCTTAGAGCGGCCTCAGCCCCAGCATTTT	CASSLERPQPQHF
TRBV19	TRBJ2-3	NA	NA	TGTGCCAGTAGTATCGGGGGGCTGGGGACAGATACGCAGTATTTT	CASSIGGLGTDTQYF
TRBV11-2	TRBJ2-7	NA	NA	TGTGCCAGCAGCTTAGGAGGGGGTAGGTCCTACGAGCAGTACTTC	CASSLGGGRSYEQYF
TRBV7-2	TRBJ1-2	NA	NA	TGTGCCAGCAGCTTAGCAGGGCTATATGGCTACACCTTC	CASSLAGLYGYTF